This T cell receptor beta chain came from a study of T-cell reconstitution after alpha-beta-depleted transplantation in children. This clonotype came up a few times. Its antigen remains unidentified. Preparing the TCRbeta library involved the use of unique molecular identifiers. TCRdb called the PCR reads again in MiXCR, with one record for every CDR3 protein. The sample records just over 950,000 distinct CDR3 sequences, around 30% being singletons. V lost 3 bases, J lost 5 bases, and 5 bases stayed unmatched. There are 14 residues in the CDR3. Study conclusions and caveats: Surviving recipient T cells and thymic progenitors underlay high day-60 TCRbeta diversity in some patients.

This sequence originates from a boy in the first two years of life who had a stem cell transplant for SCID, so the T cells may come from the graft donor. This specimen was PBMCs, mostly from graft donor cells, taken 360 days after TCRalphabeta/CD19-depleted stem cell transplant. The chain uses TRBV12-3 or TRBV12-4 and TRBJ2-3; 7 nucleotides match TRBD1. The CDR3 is CASSFGRGLDTQYF. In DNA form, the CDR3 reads TGTGCCAGCAGTTTTGGCAGGGGGTTAGATACGCAGTATTTT.